Presented here are 21 T cell receptor beta chains from one specimen sequenced in a study of neoadjuvant nivolumab and ipilimumab in lung cancer. The assay was immunoSEQ multiplex PCR, and TCRdb's table has in-frame clones only and misses some. Counted here are approximately 13,000 clones, roughly 70% occurring once; the ten biggest clones make up almost 25%. Source: peripheral blood, taken after neoadjuvant nivolumab, alone or with ipilimumab, at or shortly before surgery. The receptor source for this set is an adult with non-small cell lung cancer.

The chain links TRBV11-1 to TRBJ1-1, with D hard to call. Per the germline V gene, CDR1 is SGHAT and CDR2 is FQDESV (reference sequence). The CDR3 runs to 15 residues. Deletions cut 8 bases from V and 1 base from J, with 17 bases between. The CDR3 coding sequence is TGTGCCAGCCCCCGCACCCCAGGACCGAACACTGAAGCTTTCTTT. It encodes CASPRTPGPNTEAFF.

This clone was counted between two and nine times. The chain is built from TRBV9 and TRBJ1-1, with D possibly TRBD1 on 5 matching bases. Germline values: CDR1 SGDLS, CDR2 YYNGEE. V lost 1 base, J lost 0 bases, and 7 bases lay in between. The CDR3 length is 14 residues. CDR3 in DNA: TGTGCCAGCAGCGTACAGGACATGAACACTGAAGCTTTCTTT. It yields the protein CASSVQDMNTEAFF.

The V and J genes are TRBV5-1 and TRBJ2-7, with 11 bases that match TRBD2. Germline CDR1 SGHRS, CDR2 YFSETQ. The CDR3 totals 16 residues. V was pared by 3 bases and J by 3 bases, with 8 bases of the junction left unmatched. CDR3 region: CASSSSTSGRLYEQYF. CDR3 coding DNA: TGCGCCAGCAGCTCGTCAACTAGCGGGAGACTCTACGAGCAGTACTTC. The variable domain in full, completed from reference TRBV5-1 and TRBJ2-7, reads KAGVTQTPRYLIKTRGQQVTLSCSPISGHRSVSWYQQTPGQGLQFLFEYFSETQRNKGNFPGRFSGRQFSNSRSEMNVSTLELGDSALYLCASSSSTSGRLYEQYFGPGTRLTVT.

Regarding this clone: An end of the junction does not agree with germline; a read error may underlie this. Written as DNA, the CDR3 is TGCGCCAGCAGCCAAGATCCTCAAAGTGGGTCCTCTAGAATTTTT. Translating gives CASSQDPQSGSSRIF. The chain carries TRBV4-3 and TRBJ1-5, with no clear D. The CDR3 loop spans 15 amino acids. The germline V gene has CDR1 LGHNA and CDR2 YSLEER.

This chain uses TRBV2 with TRBJ2-5; TRBD2 agrees at 7 bases. Germline loops: CDR1 SNHLY, CDR2 FYNNEI. Losses at the gene ends were 6 bases for V and 1 base for J; bases not matched to a gene: 5. CDR3 size: 14 residues. The CDR3, as DNA: TGTGCCAGCAGGGGGAGGGCATCCCAAGAGACCCAGTACTTC. Encoded protein: CASRGRASQETQYF. Using reference TRBV2 and TRBJ2-5 for the parts outside the CDR3, the full variable domain is EPEVTQTPSHQVTQMGQEVILRCVPISNHLYFYWYRQILGQKVEFLVSFYNNEISEKSEIFDDQFSVERPDGSNFTLKIRSTKLEDSAMYFCASRGRASQETQYFGPGTRLLVL.

The chain combines TRBV5-1 with TRBJ2-5; TRBD1 matches at 8 bases. Germline values: CDR1 SGHRS, CDR2 YFSETQ. Trimming took 4 bases from V and 2 from J; bases not matched to a gene: 7. This CDR3 comprises 15 residues. CDR3 bases: TGCGCCAGCAGCCCGCTGGGACAGGCACAAGAGACCCAGTACTTC. Residues: CASSPLGQAQETQYF.

V and J are TRBV5-1 and TRBJ2-7, with D possibly TRBD1 on 6 matching bases. The CDR3 contains 13 residues. Trimming took off 4 bases at V and 1 base at J, with 9 bases between the two ends. The germline CDR1 and CDR2 sequences are SGHRS and YFSETQ. This chain's CDR3 is CASSRTDSYEQYF. CDR3 DNA sequence: TGCGCCAGCAGCAGGACAGATTCCTACGAGCAGTACTTC. Full variable domain (outside the CDR3, taken from reference TRBV5-1 and TRBJ2-7): KAGVTQTPRYLIKTRGQQVTLSCSPISGHRSVSWYQQTPGQGLQFLFEYFSETQRNKGNFPGRFSGRQFSNSRSEMNVSTLELGDSALYLCASSRTDSYEQYFGPGTRLTVT.

The V gene is TRBV5-4, the J gene TRBJ2-1; TRBD2 might be the D (6 bases). V gave up 4 bases and J gave up 5 bases, with 10 bases separating them. Germline loops: CDR1 SGHNT, CDR2 YYREEE (reference sequence). The CDR3 is made up of 13 amino acids. In DNA, the CDR3 is TGTGCCAGCAGCCCTAGCGATAACAATGAGCAGTTCTTC. Amino acid sequence: CASSPSDNNEQFF.

The V call is TRBV5-1, the J call TRBJ2-2; 7 bases are shared with TRBD2. There are 16 residues in the CDR3. CDR1 and CDR2 (germline): SGHRS, YFSETQ. Trimming removed 1 base from V and 3 bases from J; junction bases left unmatched: 6. The CDR3 reads CASSLRGRADTGELFF. CDR3 nucleotide sequence: TGCGCCAGCAGCTTGCGTGGGAGGGCCGACACCGGGGAGCTGTTTTTT.

V is TRBV2 and J is TRBJ2-7, with 9 bases matching TRBD2. There are 13 residues in the CDR3. Germline trimming cut 8 bases from V and 1 base from J; bases unmatched to any gene: 3. CDR1 and CDR2 from the germline V gene are SNHLY and FYNNEI. The CDR3 DNA follows: TGTGCCAGCGTTCTAGCGGGATCCTACGAGCAGTACTTC. This gives the protein CASVLAGSYEQYF.

The chain employs TRBV29-1 and TRBJ2-2; the match to TRBD2 covers 11 bases. The J segment lost 5 bases and the V segment lost 6 bases, leaving 8 bases of the junction unmatched. CDR1 is SQVTM, CDR2 ANQGSEA, per germline. The CDR3 is 15 amino acids. CDR3 loop: CSVSTSGAPTGELFF. In DNA form, the CDR3 reads TGCAGCGTGTCGACTAGCGGGGCACCGACCGGGGAGCTGTTTTTT.

The chain couples TRBV18 to TRBJ1-2; D unresolved. The CDR3 length is 14 residues. Trimming stripped 2 bases from V and 2 bases from J, with 9 bases between. In germline, CDR1 is KGHSH, CDR2 LQKENI. As DNA, the CDR3 is TGTGCCAGCTCACCAAGGGCAGCCAACTATGGCTACACCTTC. Translating gives CASSPRAANYGYTF. The complete variable domain, with remaining parts taken from reference TRBV18 and TRBJ1-2, reads NAGVMQNPRHLVRRRGQEARLRCSPMKGHSHVYWYRQLPEEGLKFMVYLQKENIIDESGMPKERFSAEFPKEGPSILRIQQVVRGDSAAYFCASSPRAANYGYTFGSGTRLTVV.

The chain uses TRBV7-9 and TRBJ2-7; 11 bases are shared with TRBD2. CDR3 size: 15 residues. V trimming: 5 bases; J trimming: 2 bases; junction bases outside the gene matches: 5. Germline lookup yields CDR1 SEHNR and CDR2 FQNEAQ (reference sequence). This chain's CDR3 is CASSPLAGGAYEQYF. CDR3 DNA sequence: TGTGCCAGCAGCCCCCTAGCGGGAGGTGCCTACGAGCAGTACTTC.

This chain connects TRBV30 to TRBJ2-7; D is unclear. The CDR3 is 16 residues long. Per germline, CDR1 GTSNPN and CDR2 SVGIG (reference sequence). V lost 0 bases, J lost 3 bases, and 18 bases lay in between. The CDR3 protein is CAWSVRASGYYYEQYF. The CDR3 DNA reads TGTGCCTGGAGTGTACGAGCGTCAGGCTACTACTACGAGCAGTACTTC.

The sample holds a few counts of this clone. The rearrangement uses TRBV9 and TRBJ2-1, with D perhaps TRBD1 (5 bases). The CDR3 has 13 residues. Trimming stripped 4 bases from V and 10 bases from J, with 15 bases between. Germline assignment: CDR1 SGDLS and CDR2 YYNGEE. CDR3 sequence (DNA): TGTGCCAGCAGCCCAGGGAACGTCGGGGAGCAGTTCTTC. Its protein product is CASSPGNVGEQFF.

DNA for the CDR3: TGTGCCACCGCGGACAGGCAAGAGACCCAGTACTTC. Translating it yields CATADRQETQYF. The chain links TRBV6-6 to TRBJ2-5; 7 bases map to TRBD1. This CDR3 is 12 amino acids long. V trimming: 10 bases; J trimming: 2 bases; junction bases outside the gene matches: 4. Germline V gene data show CDR1 as MNHNY and CDR2 as SVGAGI (reference sequence).

The V and J genes are TRBV7-6 and TRBJ2-7; D remains unclear. Trimming took off 1 base at V and 5 bases at J, with 6 bases between the two ends. The germline V gene has CDR1 SGHVS and CDR2 FNYEAQ. CDR3 length equals 12 residues. The DNA of the CDR3 is TGTGCCAGCAGCTTAGACAGACACGAGCAGTACTTC. It codes for CASSLDRHEQYF. The full variable domain, completed using reference TRBV7-6 and TRBJ2-7, is GAGVSQSPRYKVTKRGQDVALRCDPISGHVSLYWYRQALGQGPEFLTYFNYEAQQDKSGLPNDRFSAERPEGSISTLTIQRTEQRDSAMYRCASSLDRHEQYFGPGTRLTVT.

The chain has TRBV5-1 and TRBJ2-7; 7 bases fit TRBD1. V was pared by 6 bases and J by 7 bases, with 16 bases of the junction left unmatched. Per the germline V gene, CDR1 is SGHRS and CDR2 is YFSETQ. The CDR3 spans 15 residues. CDR3 in DNA: TGCGCCAGCAACCTGCGCTTGGGGACAGTTTATGAGCAGTACTTC. Translation gives CASNLRLGTVYEQYF.

This chain connects TRBV5-5 to TRBJ2-7; 14 bases align to TRBD2. Trimming cost V 0 bases and J 6 bases; bases outside gene matches: 2. This CDR3 contains 15 residues. Germline CDR1 SGHKS, CDR2 YYEKEE (reference sequence). CDR3 DNA sequence: TGTGCCAGCAGCTTGGGAGGACTAGCGGGAGGCGAGCAGTACTTC. The encoded protein is CASSLGGLAGGEQYF.

This clone was seen only a few times. The V gene is TRBV4-2, the J gene TRBJ1-5; D is undetermined. Germline CDR1 LGHNA, CDR2 YNFKEQ. V lost 0 bases, J lost 7 bases, and 13 bases lay in between. This CDR3 comprises 15 residues. CDR3 bases: TGTGCCAGCAGCCAAGATGGGAAAGGGAACCAGCCCCAGCATTTT. Amino acids: CASSQDGKGNQPQHF.

This clone appeared a few times. The rearrangement uses TRBV29-1 and TRBJ1-2; the D is unclear. V shed 4 bases and J shed 2 bases, with 5 bases lying between them. CDR3 length: 11 residues. Germline V gene lookup returns CDR1 SQVTM and CDR2 ANQGSEA. The CDR3 sequence is CSVGHNYGYTF. For the CDR3, the DNA is TGCAGCGTTGGGCACAACTATGGCTACACCTTC. The full variable domain, completed using reference TRBV29-1 and TRBJ1-2, is SAVISQKPSRDICQRGTSLTIQCQVDSQVTMMFWYRQQPGQSLTLIATANQGSEATYESGFVIDKFPISRPNLTFSTLTVSNMSPEDSSIYLCSVGHNYGYTFGSGTRLTVV.